This T cell receptor beta chain came from a study of blood T cell repertoires in COVID-19. About the study: Acute and convalescent COVID-19 samples came from the United States, Italy and Spain. Sample material is recorded as cDNA or gDNA derived from T cells, B-cell-depleted T cells, or PBMCs.

This CDR3 has 13 amino acids. CDR1 and CDR2 (germline): PRHDT, FYEKMQ (reference sequence). V was clipped by 10 bases and J by 5 bases; unmatched bases: 5. Profiling relied on immunoSEQ multiplex PCR, and the TCRdb table lists in-frame clones only, not all of them. Counted here are roughly 400,000 clones, around nine tenths occurring once; the ten biggest clones make up 1.4% to 1.5%. The study assigned cohorts using participant-reported clinical history. The rearrangement links TRBV13 to TRBJ2-1; the match to TRBD2 covers 10 bases. The receptor was isolated from a woman aged 18-29 years who had been exposed to COVID-19. What was sequenced was PBMCs or T cells enriched from blood (not recorded which). DNA for the CDR3: TGTGCCAACAAAGCGGGGGGGCACAATGAGCAGTTCTTC. It specifies CANKAGGHNEQFF.